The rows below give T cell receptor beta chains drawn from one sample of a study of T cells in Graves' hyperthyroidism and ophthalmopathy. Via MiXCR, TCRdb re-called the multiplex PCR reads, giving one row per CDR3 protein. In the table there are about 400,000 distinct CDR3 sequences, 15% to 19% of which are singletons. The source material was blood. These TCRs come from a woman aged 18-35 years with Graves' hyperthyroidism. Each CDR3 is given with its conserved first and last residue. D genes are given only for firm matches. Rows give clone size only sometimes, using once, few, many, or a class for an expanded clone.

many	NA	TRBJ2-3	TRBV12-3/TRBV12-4	CAVNGARGTDTQYF	TGTGCCGTCAATGGGGCCAGGGGAACAGATACGCAGTATTTT
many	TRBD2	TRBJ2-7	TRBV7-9	CASSPGGLAGAYEQYF	TGTGCCAGCAGCCCCGGGGGACTAGCGGGGGCCTACGAGCAGTACTTC
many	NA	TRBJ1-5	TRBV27	CASSLVGLIGQPQHF	TGTGCCAGCAGTTTAGTGGGCTTGATCGGGCAGCCCCAGCATTTT
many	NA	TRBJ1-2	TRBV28	CASSLSDLDGYTF	TGTGCCAGCAGTTTAAGTGATTTAGATGGCTACACCTTC
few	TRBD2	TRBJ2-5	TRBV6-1	CASMSTSGGETQYF	TGTGCCAGCATGTCGACTAGCGGGGGCGAGACCCAGTACTTC
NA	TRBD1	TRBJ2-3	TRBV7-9	CASSPGQGLDTQYF	TGTGCCAGCAGCCCGGGACAGGGTCTGGATACGCAGTATTTT
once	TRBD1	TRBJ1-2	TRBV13	CASSLVPGGFGYTF	TGTGCCAGCAGCTTAGTTCCAGGGGGATTTGGCTACACCTTC
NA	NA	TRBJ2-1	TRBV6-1	CASRLRAYNEQFF	TGTGCCAGCAGGTTAAGGGCTTACAATGAGCAGTTCTTC
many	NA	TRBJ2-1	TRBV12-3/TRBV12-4	CASSFSRGGANEQFF	TGTGCCAGCAGTTTTTCACGAGGGGGGGCGAATGAGCAGTTCTTC
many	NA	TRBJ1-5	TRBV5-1	CASSLARDQPQHF	TGCGCCAGCAGCTTGGCACGCGATCAGCCCCAGCATTTT
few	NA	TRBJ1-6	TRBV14	CASSQRGVRNSPLHF	TGTGCCAGCAGCCAAAGAGGGGTGAGGAATTCACCCCTCCACTTT
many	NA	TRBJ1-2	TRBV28	CASSLEDRVYGYTF	TGTGCCAGCAGTTTAGAGGACAGAGTCTATGGCTACACCTTC
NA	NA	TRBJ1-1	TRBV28	CASSTYRGALNTEAFF	TGTGCCAGCAGTACTTACCGGGGGGCCCTGAACACTGAAGCTTTCTTT
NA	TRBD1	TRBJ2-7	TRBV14	CASSPPGTGPYEQYF	TGTGCCAGCAGCCCTCCCGGGACAGGACCCTACGAGCAGTACTTC
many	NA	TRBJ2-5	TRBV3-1	CASSQAGSEEIQYF	TGTGCCAGCAGCCAGGCGGGGAGCGAAGAGATCCAGTACTTC
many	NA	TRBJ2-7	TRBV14	CASSQDFFYEQYF	TGTGCCAGCAGCCAAGATTTCTTCTACGAGCAGTACTTC
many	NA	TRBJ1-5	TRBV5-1	CASSWMGNQPQHF	TGCGCCAGCAGCTGGATGGGCAATCAGCCCCAGCATTTT
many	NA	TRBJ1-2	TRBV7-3	CASSLSERNYGYTF	TGTGCCAGCAGCTTAAGTGAGAGAAACTATGGCTACACCTTC